This TCR beta chain comes out of a study of post-analysis software for immune sequencing data (dated by TCRdb to between 2015 and 2016). Describing the broader study: Relapsing-remitting, secondary progressive and progressive-relapsing multiple sclerosis were recorded as disease courses, and subtype annotation was lacking for some patients. Patient repertoires were compared against about twelve previously published healthy control repertoires from donors aged roughly 6 to 25 years. A subset of samples was prepared in parallel using single-end sample barcoding, then pooled and co-amplified after Illumina adapter ligation.

Libraries were built with PCR. TCRdb records Illumina HiSeq 2500 as the sequencer. Unique molecular identifiers were incorporated into TCR beta cDNA libraries to reduce PCR and sequencing biases. About 500,000 cDNA molecules were obtained for every 1 to 10 million input T cells, so each molecule roughly corresponded to one T cell. The patient libraries were prepared and sequenced using the same protocol as the earlier healthy control dataset. Within a given batch, samples were prepared together, multiplexed and sequenced on the same HiSeq lane. The paper's processing steps were these. Raw barcoded reads were processed with MIGEC, discarding single-read molecular identifier groups before consensus assembly and CDR3 extraction. Clonotype tables were post-analysed with VDJtools, normalizing diversity by down-sampling all datasets to the smallest sample size. Repertoire overlap clustering matched CDR3 amino acid but not nucleotide sequences to correct batch-related cross-sample contamination. The public reads were quality trimmed at Q25 with fastp and then assembled into clones with MiXCR by TCRdb, keeping productive beta chains. Here each entry gathers all rows of one CDR3 protein and keeps the most common genes and DNA. These V and J calls rely on TCRdb rather than the paper's analysis. The sample yields roughly 700,000 distinct CDR3 sequences; 25% to 30% were counted once. The top ten hold 0.55% to 0.65% of the sample.

Study-wide findings and limitations: Strong co-clustering of samples prepared in the same batch was shown by direct clustering with F measure, prompting a batch-effect correction. Significantly higher frequencies in patients than in controls were found for roughly 5 TRBV segments, including TRBV5-6, TRBV5-1 and TRBV20-1. The control group was slightly older than the multiple sclerosis patient group. Multiple sclerosis patients had significantly lower normalized Chao1 diversity than controls, a result that suggests substantial peripheral T-cell clonal expansion.

To demonstrate the VDJtools post-analysis software, TCR beta repertoires were profiled from the peripheral blood of 10 to 15 young patients with multiple sclerosis. The multiple sclerosis patients were children and adolescents ranging in age from roughly 6 to 16 years. Including the terminal cysteine and phenylalanine, the CDR3 comprises 16 residues. Of the read, only the CDR3 DNA is kept; its 48 bases are in frame from base 1. A distance of 18 bases separates the germline ends of V and J, which lose 3 bases and 4 bases respectively. Reading the germline V gene gives CDR1 LGHNA and CDR2 YSLEER. The table lists this clonotype with a few counts. Its binding antigen is unknown. The sample holds no much larger clone one base away, and base qualities are not on file.

The sequence was collected from a girl aged 10 to 17 with multiple sclerosis. Sequenced: blood. The rearranged segments are TRBV4-3 and TRBJ1-1; there is no confident call for the D gene. This receptor carries the CDR3 CASSHPKTGAGTEAFF. The DNA sequence is given as TGCGCCAGCAGCCATCCTAAGACGGGCGCTGGCACTGAAGCTTTCTTT.